The clone carrying this T cell receptor (beta chain) showed up just once. The target antigen is unknown. The sample comes from a study of Ad26.COV2.S vaccination and SARS-CoV-2 variants. Treatment given: about 20 received Ad26.COV2.S at low or high dose, single or two shots; about 5 received placebo; per-sample allocation not given. Samples came from day 63 after the first vaccine or placebo injection. The administered vaccine (an Ad26 vector) expressed Wuhan-strain SARS-CoV-2 spike. Study-level points and caveats: People who got the vaccine or the placebo had similar non-spike TCR breadth. The placebo group had lower spike-specific TCR breadth than the vaccine recipients did. TCR breadth and depth analyses may have underestimated total T cell responses.

The CDR3 covers 13 residues. Germline lookup yields CDR1 WSHSY and CDR2 SAAADI. The V gene lost 6 bases and the J gene lost 1 base, with 9 bases spanning the gap. Assay: immunoSEQ multiplex PCR; the TCRdb copy retains only in-frame clones and omits some. Seen here are about 350,000 clones, 86% observed once, and the top ten hold about 11%. The sample in question was peripheral blood, obtained in a trial of Ad26.COV2.S vaccine versus placebo. This sequence was found in a person aged 18-65 years who received the Ad26.COV2.S COVID-19 vaccine or a placebo. This rearrangement joins TRBV10-2 to TRBJ2-5; perhaps TRBD1 as D (5 bases). CDR3 coding DNA: TGCGCCAGCAGGGCAGGGCTCCAAGAGACCCAGTACTTC. This codes for CASRAGLQETQYF.